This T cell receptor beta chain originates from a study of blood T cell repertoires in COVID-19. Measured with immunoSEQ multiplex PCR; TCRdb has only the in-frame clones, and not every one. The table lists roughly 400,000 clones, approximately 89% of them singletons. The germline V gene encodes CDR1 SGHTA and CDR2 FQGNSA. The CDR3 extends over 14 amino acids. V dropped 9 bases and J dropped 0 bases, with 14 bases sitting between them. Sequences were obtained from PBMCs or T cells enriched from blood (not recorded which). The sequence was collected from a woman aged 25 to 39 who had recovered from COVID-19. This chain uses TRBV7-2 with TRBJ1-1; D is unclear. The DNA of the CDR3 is TGTGCCAGTCGGAGAAGCAGCCTGAACACTGAAGCTTTCTTT. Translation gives CASRRSSLNTEAFF.